The present entry profiles one TCR beta chain with its context. The sample comes from a study of blood T cell repertoires in COVID-19. V lost 9 bases to trimming and J lost 0 bases; unmatched junction nucleotides: 4. This CDR3 region has 13 residues. From germline, CDR1 is LNHDA and CDR2 SQIVND (reference sequence). The table came from immunoSEQ multiplex PCR; TCRdb's copy has only in-frame clones and leaves some out. The table includes 400,000 to 450,000 clones, approximately 90% detected once. The sequenced sample consisted of peripheral blood. This chain uses TRBV19 with TRBJ1-1, with 7 positions matching TRBD1. The receptor was derived from a middle-aged woman with COVID-19, enrolled during active disease. The CDR3 protein is CASKGQMNTEAFF. DNA for the CDR3: TGTGCCAGCAAGGGACAGATGAACACTGAAGCTTTCTTT.